Shown below are 10 T cell receptor beta chains from a single sample sequenced in a study of cytomegalovirus exposure and HLA in healthy donors. Amplification used 60 Vbeta primers and 13 Jbeta primers. Profiling relied on immunoSEQ multiplex PCR, and the TCRdb table lists in-frame clones only, not all of them. The table shows around 150,000 clones, with over 60% occurring only once. The sequenced material came from PBMCs. The receptors originated from a woman under 40 in good health and CMV-seronegative.

The V and J genes are TRBV19 and TRBJ2-4; D is uncertain. V was cut by 10 bases and J by 6 bases, with 16 bases left in between. Per the germline V gene, CDR1 is LNHDA and CDR2 is SQIVND (reference sequence). This CDR3 has 13 amino acids. The CDR3 DNA sequence: TGTGCCACCTCCTTAACAGAAGCAAACATTCAGTACTTC. Its protein is CATSLTEANIQYF.

CDR3 nucleotide sequence: TGTGCCAGCAGCCCGGACAGGGACAAAAACATTCAGTACTTC. Translating gives CASSPDRDKNIQYF. This chain connects TRBV6-5 to TRBJ2-4; TRBD1 aligns across 8 bases. The V gene end was trimmed by 6 bases and the J gene end by 3 bases; junction bases not matched to a gene: 4. Germline loops: CDR1 MNHEY, CDR2 SVGAGI. The CDR3 loop spans 14 amino acids.

The chain couples TRBV4-1 to TRBJ1-1; 10 bases match TRBD1. This CDR3 region has 17 residues. After removal of 2 bases from V and 0 bases from J, the junction contained 6 bases not matched to a gene. From germline, CDR1 is MGHRA and CDR2 YSYEKL. The DNA for the CDR3 is TGCGCCAGCAGCCAACCCCGGACAGGGGGTATGAACACTGAAGCTTTCTTT. Translation: CASSQPRTGGMNTEAFF.

This chain connects TRBV6-5 to TRBJ1-2; the D gene is possibly TRBD1 (5 bases). Looked up from germline, CDR1 is MNHEY and CDR2 is SVGAGI. The CDR3 contains 15 residues. V was pared by 8 bases and J by 3 bases, with 19 bases between. The CDR3 loop reads CASVAYGGSDYGYTF. DNA of the CDR3: TGTGCCAGCGTCGCCTACGGGGGATCGGACTATGGCTACACCTTC.

CDR3 amino acids: CASSLEGTPTDTQYF. The CDR3 DNA reads as TGTGCCAGCAGCTTGGAGGGGACACCGACAGATACGCAGTATTTT. The chain is built from TRBV5-6 and TRBJ2-3; weak D call: TRBD1 (6 bases). In germline, CDR1 is SGHDT, CDR2 YYEEEE. V dropped 0 bases and J dropped 3 bases, with 11 bases sitting between them. The CDR3 totals 15 residues.

The CDR3 spells CASSFYSGKAKNIQYF. The CDR3, as DNA: TGTGCCAGCAGTTTTTATAGCGGGAAAGCCAAAAACATTCAGTACTTC. The rearrangement uses TRBV7-9 and TRBJ2-4; TRBD2 matches 8 bases. Looked up from germline, CDR1 is SEHNR and CDR2 is FQNEAQ (reference sequence). Losses at the gene ends were 6 bases for V and 0 bases for J; bases not matched to a gene: 7. CDR3 length: 16 amino acids. The full variable domain, with the rest looked up from reference TRBV7-9 and TRBJ2-4, is DTGVSQNPRHKITKRGQNVTFRCDPISEHNRLYWYRQTLGQGPEFLTYFQNEAQLEKSRLLSDRFSAERPKGSFSTLEIQRTEQGDSAMYLCASSFYSGKAKNIQYFGAGTRLSVL.

In its sample, this clone was seen once. The gene calls are TRBV2 and TRBJ2-1; a weak D match, TRBD1 (5 bases). In germline, CDR1 is SNHLY, CDR2 FYNNEI. This CDR3 region has 14 residues. V lost 8 bases, J lost 6 bases, and 17 bases lay in between. The CDR3 loop reads CASLGHPWGNEQFF. In DNA, the CDR3 is TGTGCCAGCCTGGGGCACCCATGGGGCAATGAGCAGTTCTTC.

The chain employs TRBV30 and TRBJ2-3, with D possibly TRBD2 on 6 matching bases. The germline CDR1 and CDR2 sequences are GTSNPN and SVGIG (reference sequence). CDR3 length equals 17 residues. V lost 1 base, J lost 2 bases, and 19 bases lay in between. The CDR3 coding sequence is TGTGCCTGGAGTGGATCAAGGAGGGCCCCAGCCACAGATACGCAGTATTTT. It is translated as CAWSGSRRAPATDTQYF.

Only a few counts were recorded for this clone. J is TRBJ2-7 and V is TRBV5-1, with 8 positions matching TRBD1. The CDR3 is 15 amino acids. Germline CDR1 and CDR2: SGHRS and YFSETQ. The V segment lost 4 bases and the J segment 7 bases; nucleotides outside the gene matches: 13. CDR3 bases: TGCGCCAGCAGCACGGGGACAGGTGGGGCTATGGAGCAGTACTTC. Amino acids: CASSTGTGGAMEQYF.

V gene TRBV6-5 combines with J gene TRBJ1-2; 9 bases map to TRBD1. Trimming cost V 2 bases and J 7 bases; bases outside gene matches: 11. Germline loops: CDR1 MNHEY, CDR2 SVGAGI. This CDR3 spans 16 amino acids. CDR3 nucleotides: TGTGCCAGCAGTTACAAGGGGACAGGGCCGGCGGGTGGCTACACCTTC. Translating gives CASSYKGTGPAGGYTF.